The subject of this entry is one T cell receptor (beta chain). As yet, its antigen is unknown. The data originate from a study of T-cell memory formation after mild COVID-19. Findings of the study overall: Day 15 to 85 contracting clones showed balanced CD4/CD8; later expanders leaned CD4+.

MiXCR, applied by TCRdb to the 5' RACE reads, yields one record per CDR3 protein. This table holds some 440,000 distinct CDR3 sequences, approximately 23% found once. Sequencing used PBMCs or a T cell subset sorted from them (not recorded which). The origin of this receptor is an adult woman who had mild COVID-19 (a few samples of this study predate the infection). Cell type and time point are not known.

CDR3 sequence reads: CASSWTSSSSYEQYF. CDR3 DNA sequence: TGCGCCAGCAGCTGGACTAGCTCGAGCTCCTACGAGCAGTACTTC. V usage is TRBV5-1 and J usage is TRBJ2-7, with TRBD2 matching 8 bases. The ends lost 3 bases at V and 0 bases at J; junction bases unmatched: 5. CDR1 is SGHRS and CDR2 is YFSETQ in the germline V gene. The CDR3 runs to 15 residues.